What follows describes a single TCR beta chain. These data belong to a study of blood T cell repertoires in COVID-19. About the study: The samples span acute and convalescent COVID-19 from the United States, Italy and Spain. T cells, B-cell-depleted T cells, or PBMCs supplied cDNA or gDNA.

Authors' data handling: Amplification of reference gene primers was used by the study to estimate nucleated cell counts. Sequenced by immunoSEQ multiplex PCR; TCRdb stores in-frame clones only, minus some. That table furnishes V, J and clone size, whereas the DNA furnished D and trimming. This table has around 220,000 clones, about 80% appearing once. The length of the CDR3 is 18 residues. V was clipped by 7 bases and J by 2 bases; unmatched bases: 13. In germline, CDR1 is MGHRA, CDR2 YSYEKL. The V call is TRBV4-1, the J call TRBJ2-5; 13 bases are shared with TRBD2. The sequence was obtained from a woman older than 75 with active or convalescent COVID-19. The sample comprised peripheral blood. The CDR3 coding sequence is TGCGCCAGCACCCCTCTCCCGACTAGCGGGGGGTCACAAGAGACCCAGTACTTC. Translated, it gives CASTPLPTSGGSQETQYF.